Sequencing of this T cell receptor (beta chain) was carried out in a study of siplizumab effects on memory and regulatory T cells. Profiled with immunoSEQ multiplex PCR; TCRdb holds only in-frame clones, not every one. Of around 87,000 clones listed, around 90% are singletons. The ends were cut back, 6 bases at V and 0 bases at J, with 26 bases in the middle. In germline, CDR1 is GTSNPN, CDR2 SVGIG (reference sequence). This CDR3 contains 19 residues. The study, taken as a whole, reports: Contribution to the alloresponse seemed major for naive T cells, which also seemed more diverse than memory cells. Of the proliferating CD4+ or CD8+ clones, roughly 75-97% lacked a naive or memory phenotype that could be assigned. Only a minor fraction of alloreactive clones mapped to unstimulated subsets. Siplizumab, the agent tested, significantly reduced alloreactive sequences traceable to unstimulated CD4+ memory cells.

About this clone itself: Antigen unknown.

Sequenced input: CD4+ T cells sorted from blood. This clonotype was sampled from a human donor in good health. V is TRBV30 and J is TRBJ1-4, with D perhaps TRBD1 (6 bases). The CDR3 DNA reads as TGTGCCTGCGGGCCCTTAACGGACAGAATTATTGCAACTAATGAAAAACTGTTTTTT. It translates to CACGPLTDRIIATNEKLFF.